The text below deals with one TCR beta chain. No antigen is known for it. This entry is derived from a study of post-analysis software for immune sequencing data. Study observations and caveats: Four to six TRBV segments, including TRBV5-6, TRBV5-1 and TRBV20-1, were more frequent in patients than controls.

cDNA libraries for TCR beta contained unique molecular identifiers. MiXCR, run by TCRdb on the PCR reads, gives a single entry per CDR3 protein. This sample has fewer than 600,000 distinct CDR3 sequences, with around 40% found just once. V was clipped by 0 bases and J by 7 bases, with 14 bases between them. This CDR3 region has 15 residues. Germline V lookup: CDR1 SGHRS, CDR2 YFSETQ. The V and J genes are TRBV5-1 and TRBJ1-5, with D perhaps matching TRBD1 (5 bases). Sequences were obtained from blood. This TCR came from a girl aged 5-17 years with multiple sclerosis. CDR3 sequence: CASSLEGRVGQPQHF. For the CDR3, the DNA is TGCGCCAGCAGCTTGGAGGGCAGGGTAGGGCAGCCCCAGCATTTT.